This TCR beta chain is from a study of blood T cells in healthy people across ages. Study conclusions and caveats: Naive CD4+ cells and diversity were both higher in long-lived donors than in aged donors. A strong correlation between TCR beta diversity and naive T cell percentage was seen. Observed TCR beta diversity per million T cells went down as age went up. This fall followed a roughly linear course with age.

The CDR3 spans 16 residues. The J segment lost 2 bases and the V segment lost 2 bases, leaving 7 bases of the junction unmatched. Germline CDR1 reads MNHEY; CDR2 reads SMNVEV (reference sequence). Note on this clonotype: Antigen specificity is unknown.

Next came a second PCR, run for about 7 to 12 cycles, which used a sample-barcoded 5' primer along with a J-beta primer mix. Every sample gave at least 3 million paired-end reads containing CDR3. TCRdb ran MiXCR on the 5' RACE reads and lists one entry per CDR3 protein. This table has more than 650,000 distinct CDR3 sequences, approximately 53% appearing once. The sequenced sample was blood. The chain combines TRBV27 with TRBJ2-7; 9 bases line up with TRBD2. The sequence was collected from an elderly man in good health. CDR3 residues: CASSLISGSDPYEQYF. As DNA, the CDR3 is TGTGCCAGCAGTTTAATTAGCGGGAGTGACCCCTACGAGCAGTACTTC.